The rows below give T cell receptor beta chains drawn from one sample of a study of blood T cell repertoires in COVID-19. The assay was immunoSEQ multiplex PCR, and TCRdb's table has in-frame clones only and misses some. The sample has around 80,000 clones, around 90% seen once; the top ten hold roughly 5%. Sequencing input: peripheral blood. Every receptor here comes from a woman of 80 years or more with acute or convalescent COVID-19. The CDR3 runs from the conserved cysteine through the conserved F or W. A D gene is named only where the DNA matches it firmly. A row's size may be missing; if present it is once, few, many or a size class.

d_call j_call v_call clone_size cdr3_aa cdr3_nt
- TRBJ2-2 TRBV5-6 - CASNLYRVDTGELFF TGTGCCAGCAACCTCTACAGGGTTGACACCGGGGAGCTGTTTTTT
TRBD1 TRBJ2-7 TRBV5-1 - CASSYGTGGYEQYF TGCGCCAGCAGCTACGGCACAGGGGGGTACGAGCAGTACTTC
- TRBJ1-3 TRBV6-5 - CASSYRSEGNTIYF TGTGCCAGCAGTTACCGCAGCGAGGGAAACACCATATATTTT
TRBD2 TRBJ2-3 TRBV14 once CASSQIRLAGSTDTQYF TGTGCCAGCAGCCAAATAAGACTAGCGGGGAGCACAGATACGCAGTATTTT
- TRBJ2-3 TRBV19 - CASSPVGLAADTQYF TGTGCCAGTAGCCCGGTTGGATTAGCGGCCGATACGCAGTATTTT
- TRBJ1-2 TRBV21-1 - CASSKEWANYGYTF TGTGCCAGCAGCAAAGAGTGGGCGAACTATGGCTACACCTTC
- TRBJ2-7 TRBV4-1 - CASSQDPGTYEQYF TGCGCCAGCAGCCAAGATCCGGGAACCTACGAGCAGTACTTC
TRBD2 TRBJ2-1 TRBV24-1 few CATSDFPLAGEDNEQFF TGTGCCACCAGTGATTTTCCACTAGCGGGAGAGGACAATGAGCAGTTCTTC
TRBD1 TRBJ1-1 TRBV25-1 - CASIRQGSTEAFF TGTGCCAGCATCCGACAGGGTAGCACTGAAGCTTTCTTT
TRBD2 TRBJ2-1 TRBV24-1 - CATSGLAEDNEQFF TGTGCCACCAGTGGTCTAGCGGAGGACAATGAGCAGTTCTTC
TRBD2 TRBJ2-1 TRBV5-1 - CASTPGLAGGEQFF TGCGCCAGCACCCCGGGACTAGCGGGGGGTGAGCAGTTCTTC
- TRBJ2-3 TRBV7-3 once CASRSSTGRTDTQYF TGTGCCAGCAGGTCCTCGACAGGACGCACAGATACGCAGTATTTT
TRBD2 TRBJ2-7 TRBV30 - CAWRRIAGTYEQYF TGTGCCTGGAGGAGAATAGCGGGGACCTACGAGCAGTACTTC
- TRBJ1-4 TRBV27 - CASSSQAPTNEKLFF TGTGCCAGCAGCTCCCAGGCACCAACTAATGAAAAACTGTTTTTT